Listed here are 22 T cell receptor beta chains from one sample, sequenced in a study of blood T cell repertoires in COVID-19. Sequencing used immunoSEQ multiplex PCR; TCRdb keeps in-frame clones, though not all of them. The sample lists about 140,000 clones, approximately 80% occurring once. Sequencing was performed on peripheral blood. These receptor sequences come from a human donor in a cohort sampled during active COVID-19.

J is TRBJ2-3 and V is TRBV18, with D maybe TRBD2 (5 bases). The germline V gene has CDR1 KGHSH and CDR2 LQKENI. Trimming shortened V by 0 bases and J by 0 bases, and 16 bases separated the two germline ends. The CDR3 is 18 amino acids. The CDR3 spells CASSPPRYSESSTDTQYF. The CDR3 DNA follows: TGTGCCAGCTCACCACCGAGGTATAGCGAATCCAGCACAGATACGCAGTATTTT.

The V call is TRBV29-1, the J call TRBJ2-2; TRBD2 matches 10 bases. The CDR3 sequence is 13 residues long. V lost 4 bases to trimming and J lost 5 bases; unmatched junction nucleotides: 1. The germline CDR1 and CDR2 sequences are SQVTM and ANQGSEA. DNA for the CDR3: TGCAGCGTTGGACTAGCGGGTACCGGGGAGCTGTTTTTT. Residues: CSVGLAGTGELFF.

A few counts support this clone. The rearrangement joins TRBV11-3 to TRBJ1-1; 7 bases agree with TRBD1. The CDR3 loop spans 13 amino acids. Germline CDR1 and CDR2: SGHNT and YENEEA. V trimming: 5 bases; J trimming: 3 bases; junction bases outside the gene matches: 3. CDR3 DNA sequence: TGTGCCAGCAGCCCTACAGGGGACACTGAAGCTTTCTTT. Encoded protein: CASSPTGDTEAFF. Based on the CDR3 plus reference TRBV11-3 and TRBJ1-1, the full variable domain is EAGVVQSPRYKIIEKKQPVAFWCNPISGHNTLYWYLQNLGQGPELLIRYENEEAVDDSQLPKDRFSAERLKGVDSTLKIQPAELGDSAVYLCASSPTGDTEAFFGQGTRLTVV.

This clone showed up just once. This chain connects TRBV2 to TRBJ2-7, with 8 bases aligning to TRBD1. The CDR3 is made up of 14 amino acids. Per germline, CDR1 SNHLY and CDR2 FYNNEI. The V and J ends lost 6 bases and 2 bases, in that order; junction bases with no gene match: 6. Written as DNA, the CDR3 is TGTGCCAGCAGGCCGGGACAGGACCCCTACGAGCAGTACTTC. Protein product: CASRPGQDPYEQYF.

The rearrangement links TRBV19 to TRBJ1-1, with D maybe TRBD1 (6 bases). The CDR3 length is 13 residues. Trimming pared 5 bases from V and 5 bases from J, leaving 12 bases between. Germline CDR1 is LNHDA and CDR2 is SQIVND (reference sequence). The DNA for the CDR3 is TGTGCCAGTAGTGCCGGACAGAAGACTGAAGCTTTCTTT. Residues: CASSAGQKTEAFF.

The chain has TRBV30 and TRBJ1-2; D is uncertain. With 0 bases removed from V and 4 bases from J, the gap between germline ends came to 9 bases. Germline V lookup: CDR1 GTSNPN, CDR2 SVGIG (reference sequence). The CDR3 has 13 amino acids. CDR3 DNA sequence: TGTGCCTGGAGTGTACGGTTCTTCTATGGCTACACCTTC. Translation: CAWSVRFFYGYTF.

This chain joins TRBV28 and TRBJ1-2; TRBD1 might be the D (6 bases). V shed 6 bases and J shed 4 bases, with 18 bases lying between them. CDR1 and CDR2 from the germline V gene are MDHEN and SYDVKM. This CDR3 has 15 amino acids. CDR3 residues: CASRLGGGGGYGYTF. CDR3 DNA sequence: TGTGCCAGCAGGTTGGGAGGGGGGGGTGGCTATGGCTACACCTTC.

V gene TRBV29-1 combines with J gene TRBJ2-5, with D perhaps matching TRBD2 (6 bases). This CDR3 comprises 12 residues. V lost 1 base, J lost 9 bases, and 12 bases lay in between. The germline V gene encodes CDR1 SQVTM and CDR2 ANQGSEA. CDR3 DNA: TGCAGCGTTGAAGTCGTAGGCGGGGCCCAGTACTTC. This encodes CSVEVVGGAQYF.

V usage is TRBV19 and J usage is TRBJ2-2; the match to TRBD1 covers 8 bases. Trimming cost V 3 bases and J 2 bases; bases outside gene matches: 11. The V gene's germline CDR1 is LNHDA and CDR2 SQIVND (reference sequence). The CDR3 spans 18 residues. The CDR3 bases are TGTGCCAGTAGTATTGGGACAGGTCGGGTATCAAACACCGGGGAGCTGTTTTTT. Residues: CASSIGTGRVSNTGELFF.

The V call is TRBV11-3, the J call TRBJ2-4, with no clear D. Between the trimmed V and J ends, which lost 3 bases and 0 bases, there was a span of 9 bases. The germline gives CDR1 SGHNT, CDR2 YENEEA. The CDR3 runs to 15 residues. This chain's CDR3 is CASSLRNVAKNIQYF. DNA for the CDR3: TGTGCCAGCAGCTTGAGGAATGTAGCCAAAAACATTCAGTACTTC.

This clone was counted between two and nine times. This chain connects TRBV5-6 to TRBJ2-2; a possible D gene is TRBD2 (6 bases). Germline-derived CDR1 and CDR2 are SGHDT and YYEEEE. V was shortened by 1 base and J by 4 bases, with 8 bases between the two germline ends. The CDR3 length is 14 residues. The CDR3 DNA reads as TGTGCCAGCAGCTTGCTAGCGAGCACCGGGGAGCTGTTTTTT. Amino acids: CASSLLASTGELFF.

The CDR3 DNA reads as TGTGCCAGCTCACCTCCAGGGGCGCCTAGAGCTTTCTTT. As protein: CASSPPGAPRAFF. J is TRBJ1-1 and V is TRBV18, with D perhaps TRBD1 (6 bases). Trimming left V 3 bases short and J 10 bases short, with 15 bases between. The V gene's germline CDR1 is KGHSH and CDR2 LQKENI. There are 13 residues in the CDR3.

For the CDR3, the DNA is TGTGCCAGCAGGTCGGGGGGGACCTCCTACGAGCAGTACTTC. The encoded protein is CASRSGGTSYEQYF. V is TRBV6-5 and J is TRBJ2-7; TRBD2 aligns across 8 bases. This CDR3 is 14 amino acids long. CDR1 and CDR2 (germline): MNHEY, SVGAGI. The junction had 4 bases not matched to a gene; V was cut back by 6 bases and J by 0 bases.

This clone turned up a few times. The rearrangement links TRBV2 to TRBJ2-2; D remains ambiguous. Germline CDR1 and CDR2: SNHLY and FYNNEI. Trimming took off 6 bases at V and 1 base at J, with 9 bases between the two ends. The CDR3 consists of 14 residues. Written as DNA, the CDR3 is TGTGCCAGCAGGGTCAACAGGAACACCGGGGAGCTGTTTTTT. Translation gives CASRVNRNTGELFF.

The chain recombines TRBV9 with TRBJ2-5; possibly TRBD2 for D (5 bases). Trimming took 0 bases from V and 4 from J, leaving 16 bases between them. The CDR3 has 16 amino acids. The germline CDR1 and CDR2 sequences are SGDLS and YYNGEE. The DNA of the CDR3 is TGTGCCAGCAGCGTAGAAGGGAGCTACTTCTCAGAGACCCAGTACTTC. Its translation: CASSVEGSYFSETQYF.

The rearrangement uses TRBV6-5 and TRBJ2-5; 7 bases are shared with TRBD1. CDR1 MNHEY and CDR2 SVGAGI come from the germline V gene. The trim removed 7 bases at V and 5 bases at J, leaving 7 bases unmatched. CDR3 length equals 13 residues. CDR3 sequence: CASTLTGMETQYF. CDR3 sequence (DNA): TGTGCCAGCACCCTGACAGGGATGGAGACCCAGTACTTC.

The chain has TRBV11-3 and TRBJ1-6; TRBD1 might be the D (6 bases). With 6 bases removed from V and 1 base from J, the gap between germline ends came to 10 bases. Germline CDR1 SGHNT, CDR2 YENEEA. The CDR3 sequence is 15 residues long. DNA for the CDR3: TGTGCCAGCAGGGACAGAGCTTCCTATAATTCACCCCTCCACTTT. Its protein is CASRDRASYNSPLHF. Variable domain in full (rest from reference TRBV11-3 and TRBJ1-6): EAGVVQSPRYKIIEKKQPVAFWCNPISGHNTLYWYLQNLGQGPELLIRYENEEAVDDSQLPKDRFSAERLKGVDSTLKIQPAELGDSAVYLCASRDRASYNSPLHFGNGTRLTVT.

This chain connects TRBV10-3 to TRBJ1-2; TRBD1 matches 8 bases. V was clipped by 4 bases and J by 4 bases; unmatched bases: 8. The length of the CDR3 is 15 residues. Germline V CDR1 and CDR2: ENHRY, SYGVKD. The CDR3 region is CAISVGAQGAYGYTF. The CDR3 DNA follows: TGTGCCATCAGTGTGGGGGCTCAGGGGGCCTATGGCTACACCTTC.

CDR3 coding DNA: TGCGCCAGCAGCCAAGGACAGGGGATAGACCGGATCTATGGCTACACCTTC. This sequence encodes CASSQGQGIDRIYGYTF. The gene calls are TRBV4-1 and TRBJ1-2, with 8 bases fitting TRBD1. Germline V gene sequence: CDR1 MGHRA, CDR2 YSYEKL. CDR3 length: 17 residues. V was pared by 1 base and J by 4 bases, with 11 bases of the junction left unmatched.

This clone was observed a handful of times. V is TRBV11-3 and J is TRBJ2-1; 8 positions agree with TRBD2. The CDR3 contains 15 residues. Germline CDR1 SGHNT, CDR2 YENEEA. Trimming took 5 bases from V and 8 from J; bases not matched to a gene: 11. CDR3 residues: CASSPHSGTRDEQFF. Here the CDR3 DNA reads TGTGCCAGCAGCCCCCATAGCGGGACCCGGGATGAGCAGTTCTTC. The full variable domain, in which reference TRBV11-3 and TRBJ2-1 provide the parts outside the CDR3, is EAGVVQSPRYKIIEKKQPVAFWCNPISGHNTLYWYLQNLGQGPELLIRYENEEAVDDSQLPKDRFSAERLKGVDSTLKIQPAELGDSAVYLCASSPHSGTRDEQFFGPGTRLTVL.

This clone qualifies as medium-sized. CDR3 protein: CASSLSGSFLSGELFF. The DNA of the CDR3 is TGTGCCAGCAGCCTCAGCGGGAGTTTTCTGTCCGGGGAGCTGTTTTTT. The J gene is TRBJ2-2, the V gene TRBV7-2, with 8 bases matching TRBD2. V dropped 5 bases and J dropped 6; count of bases not matched to a gene: 11. The germline V gene has CDR1 SGHTA and CDR2 FQGNSA. The CDR3 is made up of 16 amino acids. The full variable domain, completed using reference TRBV7-2 and TRBJ2-2, is GAGVSQSPSNKVTEKGKDVELRCDPISGHTALYWYRQSLGQGLEFLIYFQGNSAPDKSGLPSDRFSAERTGGSVSTLTIQRTQQEDSAVYLCASSLSGSFLSGELFFGEGSRLTVL.

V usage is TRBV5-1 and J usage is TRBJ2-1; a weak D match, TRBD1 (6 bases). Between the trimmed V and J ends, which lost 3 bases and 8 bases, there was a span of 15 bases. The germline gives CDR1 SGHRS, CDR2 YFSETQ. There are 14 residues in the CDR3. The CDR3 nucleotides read TGCGCCAGCAGCTCACAAGGGGGAGCGGATGAGCAGTTCTTC. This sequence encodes CASSSQGGADEQFF.